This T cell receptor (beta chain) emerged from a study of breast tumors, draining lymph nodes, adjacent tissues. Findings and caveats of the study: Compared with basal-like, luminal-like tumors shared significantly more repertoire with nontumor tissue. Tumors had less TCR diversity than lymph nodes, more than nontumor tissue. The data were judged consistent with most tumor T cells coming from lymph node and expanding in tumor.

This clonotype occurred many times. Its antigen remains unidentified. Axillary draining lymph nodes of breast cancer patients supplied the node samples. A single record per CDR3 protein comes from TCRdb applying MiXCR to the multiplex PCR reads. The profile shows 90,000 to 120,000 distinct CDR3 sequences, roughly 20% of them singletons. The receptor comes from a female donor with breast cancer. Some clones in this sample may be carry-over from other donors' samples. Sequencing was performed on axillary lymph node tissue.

The CDR3 sequence is CASSAGGQGHGELFF. Here the CDR3 DNA reads TGTGCCAGCAGCGCAGGCGGGCAGGGACACGGGGAGCTGTTTTTT. The chain joins TRBV9 to TRBJ2-2; a weak D match, TRBD1 (6 bases). The CDR3 is made up of 15 amino acids. CDR1 is SGDLS, CDR2 YYNGEE, per germline. The V end was cut by 3 bases, the J end by 7 bases, with 16 bases between.